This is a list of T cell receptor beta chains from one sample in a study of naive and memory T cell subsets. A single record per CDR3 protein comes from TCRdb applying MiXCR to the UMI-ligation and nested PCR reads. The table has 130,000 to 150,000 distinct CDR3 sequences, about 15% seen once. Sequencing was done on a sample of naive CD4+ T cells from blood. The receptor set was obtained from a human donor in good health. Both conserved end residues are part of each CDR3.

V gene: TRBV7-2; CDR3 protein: CASSQTRDTSYEQYF
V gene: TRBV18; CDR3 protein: CASSPGHATDTQYF
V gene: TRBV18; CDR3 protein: CASSLGENTEAFF
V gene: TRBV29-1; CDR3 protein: CSVRTSSDTQYF
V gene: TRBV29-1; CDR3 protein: CSVEPTGNYGYTF
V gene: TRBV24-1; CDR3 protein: CATSDTSGPQHF
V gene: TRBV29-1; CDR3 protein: CSVDETRLFTYNEQFF
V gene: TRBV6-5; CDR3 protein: CASSRGHGTYGYTF
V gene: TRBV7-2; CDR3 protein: CASSLVLGGQPQHF
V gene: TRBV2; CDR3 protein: CASTRDTSYEQYF
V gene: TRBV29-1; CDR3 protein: CSVVPRIPYNEQFF
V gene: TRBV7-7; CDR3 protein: CASSLVLANQETQYF
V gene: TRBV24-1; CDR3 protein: CATSDAAFSGANVLTF
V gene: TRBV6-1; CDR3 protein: CASSETRVHEQFF
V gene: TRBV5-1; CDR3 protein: CASSLVLAGETQYF
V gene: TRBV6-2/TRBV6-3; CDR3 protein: CASSGSGSLNTGELFF
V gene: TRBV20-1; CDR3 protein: CSAQLAGFDSYEQYF
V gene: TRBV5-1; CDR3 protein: CASSPMGRNLEPQHF
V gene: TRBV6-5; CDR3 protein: CASSYSPGARSYNEQFF
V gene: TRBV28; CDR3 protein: CASRSDSNQPQHF
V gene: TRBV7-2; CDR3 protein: CASSSRRGTDTQYF
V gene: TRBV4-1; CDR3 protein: CASSQEGQGRGNTIYF
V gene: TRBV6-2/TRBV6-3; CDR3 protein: CASRGNKYGYTF
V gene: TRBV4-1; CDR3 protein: CASSQDSGLAGRDEQYF
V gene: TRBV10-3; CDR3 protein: CAISPLESTGELFF
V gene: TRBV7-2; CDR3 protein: CASSLLGPGELFF
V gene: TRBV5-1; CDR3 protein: CASSFRSGATGVNTEAFF
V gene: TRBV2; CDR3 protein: CASSDRGNTGELFF
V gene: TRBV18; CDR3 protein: CASSRGQGTGELFF
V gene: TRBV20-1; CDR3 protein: CSAPIPNTGELFF
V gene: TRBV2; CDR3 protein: CASSGDRGAYQPQHF
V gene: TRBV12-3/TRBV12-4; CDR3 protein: CASSSPYSNQPQNF
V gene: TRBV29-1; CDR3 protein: CSVVVALGSTDTQYF
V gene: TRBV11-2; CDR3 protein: CASSLRGLGTGSGETQYF
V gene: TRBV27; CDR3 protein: CASSLWDVNSPLHF
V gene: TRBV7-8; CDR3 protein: CASSYRDSGPTDTQYF
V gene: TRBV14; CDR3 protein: CASSQVLAGLYEQYF
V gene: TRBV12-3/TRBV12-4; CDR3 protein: CASSVAGTLHNEQFF
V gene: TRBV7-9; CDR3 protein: CASSLWGDEQYF
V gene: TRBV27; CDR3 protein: CASRAPPAPYNEQFF
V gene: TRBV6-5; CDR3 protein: CASSYSRTSGGEQYF
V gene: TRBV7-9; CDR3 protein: CASSLVVGTLAKNIQYF
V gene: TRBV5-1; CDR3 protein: CASSLRQGFVWREVVYNEQFF
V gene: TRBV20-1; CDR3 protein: CSARDLSRESYEQFF
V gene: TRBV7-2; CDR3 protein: CASSLDRSSGNTIYF
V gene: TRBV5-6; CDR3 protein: CASSPRHLAKNIQYF
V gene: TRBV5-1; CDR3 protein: CASSLRPGLASSEQFF
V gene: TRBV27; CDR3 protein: CASSRLAVTNTGELFF
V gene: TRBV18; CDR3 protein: CASSPSVQSTDTQYF
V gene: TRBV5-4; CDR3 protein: CASRGPRERARGDEQFF
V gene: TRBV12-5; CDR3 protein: CASGLDKGFTEAFF